This passage covers 13 T cell receptor beta chains from one sample sequenced in a study of long-term antiretroviral therapy in people with HIV. The immunoSEQ assay was v3.0, run at survey level. Sequencing used immunoSEQ multiplex PCR; TCRdb keeps in-frame clones, though not all of them. Of 12,000 or so clones listed, roughly 82% were seen once; the top ten hold roughly 18%. The source was unsorted PBMCs, collected around 8 years after starting antiretroviral therapy. The receptors here all came from a man aged 45-65 years with HIV.

CDR3 bases: TGTGCCAGTAGTCTCGGGACGGTTCACTACGAGCAGTACTTC. This encodes CASSLGTVHYEQYF. The V gene is TRBV19, the J gene TRBJ2-7; D could derive from TRBD1 or TRBD2 (5 bases each). This CDR3 is built from 14 residues. Germline assignment: CDR1 LNHDA and CDR2 SQIVND (reference sequence). Trimming cost V 5 bases and J 3 bases, with 14 bases left between them.

This clone was counted between two and nine times. The V and J genes are TRBV6-5 and TRBJ2-7; TRBD1 matches at 9 bases. Germline values: CDR1 MNHEY, CDR2 SVGAGI. The CDR3 is made up of 14 amino acids. Trimming cost V 0 bases and J 6 bases; bases outside gene matches: 3. CDR3 DNA sequence: TGTGCCAGCAGTTACTCTGGACAGGGGCGCGAGCAGTACTTC. This translates into CASSYSGQGREQYF.

V and J are TRBV9 and TRBJ2-6; TRBD1 matches at 9 bases. V was pared by 3 bases and J by 3 bases, with 7 bases of the junction left unmatched. The CDR3 length is 17 residues. CDR1 is SGDLS and CDR2 is YYNGEE in the germline V gene. The CDR3 DNA follows: TGTGCCAGCAGCGCCACAGGGGGCGGTGGTGGGGCCAACGTCCTGACTTTC. This codes for CASSATGGGGGANVLTF.

The chain joins TRBV9 to TRBJ1-1, with D tentatively TRBD1 (5 bases). The CDR3 runs to 13 residues. The V and J ends lost 2 bases and 6 bases respectively, with 11 bases between them. CDR1 is SGDLS and CDR2 is YYNGEE in the germline V gene. Here the CDR3 reads CASSVGGDAEAFF. In DNA form, the CDR3 reads TGTGCCAGCAGCGTGGGCGGGGACGCTGAAGCTTTCTTT.

This chain's CDR3 is CASSLVSGAVSDTQYF. CDR3 DNA: TGTGCCAGCAGCTTAGTTAGCGGGGCGGTTTCAGATACGCAGTATTTT. The rearrangement joins TRBV11-2 to TRBJ2-3, with 8 positions matching TRBD2. The CDR3 extends over 16 amino acids. J was trimmed by 4 bases and V by 1 base; bases with no gene match: 7. From germline, CDR1 is SGHAT and CDR2 FQNNGV.

The V and J genes are TRBV2 and TRBJ2-7; D not certain. Trimming shortened V by 3 bases and J by 3 bases, and 6 bases separated the two germline ends. The CDR3 is 12 residues long. Looked up from germline, CDR1 is SNHLY and CDR2 is FYNNEI. CDR3 protein: CASSDTYYEQYF. DNA for the CDR3: TGTGCCAGCAGTGACACCTACTACGAGCAGTACTTC. The full variable domain, in which reference TRBV2 and TRBJ2-7 provide the parts outside the CDR3, is EPEVTQTPSHQVTQMGQEVILRCVPISNHLYFYWYRQILGQKVEFLVSFYNNEISEKSEIFDDQFSVERPDGSNFTLKIRSTKLEDSAMYFCASSDTYYEQYFGPGTRLTVT.

The chain recombines TRBV11-2 with TRBJ2-7; 11 bases agree with TRBD2. Germline V gene sequence: CDR1 SGHAT, CDR2 FQNNGV. V was pared by 5 bases and J by 3 bases, with 3 bases of the junction left unmatched. The CDR3 is 14 amino acids. The CDR3 protein is CASSGLAGLYEQYF. The CDR3 region has the DNA TGTGCCAGCAGCGGACTAGCGGGCCTCTACGAGCAGTACTTC.

The chain is built from TRBV9 and TRBJ1-6; D might be TRBD1 (5 bases). V lost 4 bases, J lost 7 bases, and 15 bases lay in between. This CDR3 is built from 15 residues. Germline V gene lookup returns CDR1 SGDLS and CDR2 YYNGEE. The CDR3 DNA reads TGTGCCAGCAGCCTAACGGGGGGTTCGAATTCACCCCTCCACTTT. Encoded protein: CASSLTGGSNSPLHF.

This chain connects TRBV9 to TRBJ2-1; no reliable D call. CDR1 is SGDLS and CDR2 is YYNGEE in the germline V gene. V was trimmed by 3 bases and J by 4 bases, leaving 8 bases between them. The CDR3 has 13 residues. The CDR3 spells CASSGGSYNEQFF. For the CDR3, the DNA is TGTGCCAGCAGCGGCGGATCTTACAATGAGCAGTTCTTC. The whole variable domain, remainder taken from reference TRBV9 and TRBJ2-1, is DSGVTQTPKHLITATGQRVTLRCSPRSGDLSVYWYQQSLDQGLQFLIQYYNGEERAKGNILERFSAQQFPDLHSELNLSSLELGDSALYFCASSGGSYNEQFFGPGTRLTVL.

The chain is built from TRBV9 and TRBJ1-2; 7 bases match TRBD1. The CDR3 has 16 amino acids. CDR1 is SGDLS, CDR2 YYNGEE, per germline. With 2 bases clipped from V and 8 bases from J, the junction kept 15 bases outside the gene matches. In DNA form, the CDR3 reads TGTGCCAGCAGCGTGGAGCTGGTGACAGGGAGTTACGGCTACACCTTC. It is translated as CASSVELVTGSYGYTF.

As regards this clone: Other DNA sequences in the same sample also yield this CDR3. The rearrangement joins TRBV19 to TRBJ1-5; no clear D. Germline CDR1 and CDR2: LNHDA and SQIVND (reference sequence). The CDR3 spans 14 residues. Trimming took off 3 bases at V and 4 bases at J, with 10 bases between the two ends. The CDR3 protein is CASSIGESNQPQHF. The CDR3 DNA reads TGTGCCAGTAGTATCGGGGAAAGTAATCAGCCCCAGCATTTT.

The chain couples TRBV2 to TRBJ2-7; no definite D call. V shed 8 bases and J shed 2 bases, with 10 bases lying between them. Germline CDR1 and CDR2: SNHLY and FYNNEI. The CDR3 extends over 12 amino acids. CDR3 loop: CASASIPYEQYF. CDR3 DNA: TGTGCCAGCGCGTCCATCCCCTACGAGCAGTACTTC.

The V call is TRBV11-3, the J call TRBJ2-7; 9 bases agree with TRBD2. V shed 5 bases, J shed 2 bases, and the junction held 7 bases outside the gene matches. The CDR3 sequence is 15 residues long. Germline CDR1 and CDR2: SGHNT and YENEEA. The CDR3 DNA follows: TGTGCCAGCAGCCCCCGGACTAGCGCTACCTACGAGCAGTACTTC. Its protein is CASSPRTSATYEQYF.